This TCR beta chain came from a study of radiotherapy plus CTLA-4 blockade in lung cancer. Study-wide context: Among enrolled patients, roughly 17% responded and roughly 28% achieved disease control. Findings and limits, study-wide: The best predictor of response was reported to be early blood T cell clone dynamics, with interferon-beta. Once radiotherapy plus ipilimumab had been given, TCR clones derived from tumor expanded in blood.

Germline V gives CDR1 MNHEY, CDR2 SVGAGI. CDR3 length: 15 amino acids. With V trimmed by 7 bases and J by 7 bases, 9 bases remained unmatched. Turning to this clone: The antigen is unknown.

Alongside CTLA-4 blockade with ipilimumab, patients with chemo-refractory metastatic non-small-cell lung cancer received focal radiation. The protocol was immunoSEQ multiplex PCR, while the TCRdb copy is restricted to in-frame clones and leaves out a portion. The profile shows tens of thousands of clones, 70% to 75% of them singletons. The TCR was taken from a human donor with non-small cell lung cancer whose response to radiotherapy plus ipilimumab could not be evaluated. The sequencing used peripheral blood, collected from a patient treated with radiotherapy plus ipilimumab. This chain connects TRBV6-5 to TRBJ1-6, with TRBD1 matching over 8 bases. The CDR3 here is CASTLGDRTNSPLHF. As DNA, the CDR3 is TGTGCCAGCACGCTGGGGGACAGGACCAATTCACCCCTCCACTTT.